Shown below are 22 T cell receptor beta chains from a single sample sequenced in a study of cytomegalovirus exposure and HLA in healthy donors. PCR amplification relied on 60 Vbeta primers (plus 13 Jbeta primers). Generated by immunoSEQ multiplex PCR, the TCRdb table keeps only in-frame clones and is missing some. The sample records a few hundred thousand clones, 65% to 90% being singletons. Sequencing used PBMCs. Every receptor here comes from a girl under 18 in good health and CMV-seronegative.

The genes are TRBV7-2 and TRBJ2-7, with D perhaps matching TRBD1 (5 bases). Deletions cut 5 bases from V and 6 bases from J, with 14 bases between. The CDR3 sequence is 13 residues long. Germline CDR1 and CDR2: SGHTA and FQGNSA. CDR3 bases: TGTGCCAGCAGCCGGCGCGACAGATCCGAGCAGTACTTC. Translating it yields CASSRRDRSEQYF.

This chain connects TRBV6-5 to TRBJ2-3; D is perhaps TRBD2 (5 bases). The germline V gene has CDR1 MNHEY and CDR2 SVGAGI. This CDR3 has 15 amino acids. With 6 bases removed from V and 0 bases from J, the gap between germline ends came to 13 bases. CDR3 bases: TGTGCCAGCAGGGGATGGGGAGTCAGCACAGATACGCAGTATTTT. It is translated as CASRGWGVSTDTQYF.

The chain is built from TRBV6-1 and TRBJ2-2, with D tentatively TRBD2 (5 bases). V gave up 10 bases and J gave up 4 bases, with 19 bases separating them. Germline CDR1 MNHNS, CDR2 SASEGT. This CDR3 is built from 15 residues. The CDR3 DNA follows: TGTGCCATTACCCGAGGCCCTGGGAGCACCGGGGAGCTGTTTTTT. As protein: CAITRGPGSTGELFF.

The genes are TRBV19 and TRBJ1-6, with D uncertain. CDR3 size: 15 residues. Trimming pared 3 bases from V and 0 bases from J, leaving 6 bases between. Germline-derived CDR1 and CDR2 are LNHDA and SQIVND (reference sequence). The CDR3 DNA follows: TGTGCCAGTAGTATTCCGGGCTCCTATAATTCACCCCTCCACTTT. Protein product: CASSIPGSYNSPLHF.

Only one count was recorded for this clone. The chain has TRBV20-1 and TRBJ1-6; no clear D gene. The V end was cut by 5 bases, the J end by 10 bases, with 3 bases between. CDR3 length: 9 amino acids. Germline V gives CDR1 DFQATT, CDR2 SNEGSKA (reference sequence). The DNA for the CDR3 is TGCAGTGCTCCATCACCCCTCCACTTT. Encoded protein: CSAPSPLHF.

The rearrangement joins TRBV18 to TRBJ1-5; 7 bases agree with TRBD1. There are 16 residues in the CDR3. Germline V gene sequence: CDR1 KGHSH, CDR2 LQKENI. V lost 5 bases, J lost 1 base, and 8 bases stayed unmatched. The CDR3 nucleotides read TGTGCCAGCTCATATGACAGGGTCGGCAGCAATCAGCCCCAGCATTTT. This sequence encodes CASSYDRVGSNQPQHF. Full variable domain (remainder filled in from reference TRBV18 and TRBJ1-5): NAGVMQNPRHLVRRRGQEARLRCSPMKGHSHVYWYRQLPEEGLKFMVYLQKENIIDESGMPKERFSAEFPKEGPSILRIQQVVRGDSAAYFCASSYDRVGSNQPQHFGDGTRLSIL.

CDR3 amino acids: CASSPHKTSGIYEQYF. The CDR3 coding sequence is TGTGCCAGCAGCCCTCACAAGACTAGCGGGATCTACGAGCAGTACTTC. The V gene is TRBV9, the J gene TRBJ2-7; 11 nucleotides match TRBD2. This CDR3 is 16 amino acids long. Germline CDR1 and CDR2: SGDLS and YYNGEE. The V and J ends lost 4 bases and 3 bases, in that order; junction bases with no gene match: 9.

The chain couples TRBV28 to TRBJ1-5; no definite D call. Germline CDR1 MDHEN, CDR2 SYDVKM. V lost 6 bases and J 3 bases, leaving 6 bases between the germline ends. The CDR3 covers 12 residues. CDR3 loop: CASRSPNQPQHF. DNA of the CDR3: TGTGCCAGCAGGAGCCCCAATCAGCCCCAGCATTTT.

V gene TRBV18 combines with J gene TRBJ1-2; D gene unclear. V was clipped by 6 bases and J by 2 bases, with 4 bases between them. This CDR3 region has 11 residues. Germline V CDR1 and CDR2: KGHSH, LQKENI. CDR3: CASSLNYGYTF. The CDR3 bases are TGTGCCAGCTCTCTCAACTATGGCTACACCTTC.

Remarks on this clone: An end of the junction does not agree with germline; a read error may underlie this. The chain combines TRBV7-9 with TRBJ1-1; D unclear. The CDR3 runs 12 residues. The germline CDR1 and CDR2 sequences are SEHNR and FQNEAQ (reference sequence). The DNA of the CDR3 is TGTTCCAGCAGCTTAGAGGAGGGTCGGGCTTTCTTT. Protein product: CSSSLEEGRAFF.

The CDR3 here is CASSLWGGAAGYGYTF. The CDR3 DNA reads as TGTGCCAGCAGTTTATGGGGGGGGGCCGCAGGCTATGGCTACACCTTC. The chain is built from TRBV28 and TRBJ1-2, with TRBD1 as a possible D gene (6 bases). Germline assignment: CDR1 MDHEN and CDR2 SYDVKM. The CDR3 loop spans 16 amino acids. Between the trimmed V and J ends, which lost 0 bases and 4 bases, there was a span of 15 bases.

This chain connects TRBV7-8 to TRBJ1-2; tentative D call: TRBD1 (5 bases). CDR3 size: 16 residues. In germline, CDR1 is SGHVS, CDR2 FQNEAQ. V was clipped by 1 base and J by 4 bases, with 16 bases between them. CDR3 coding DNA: TGTGCCAGCAGCTTAGGCGCGGGGACCCCCAGCTATGGCTACACCTTC. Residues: CASSLGAGTPSYGYTF. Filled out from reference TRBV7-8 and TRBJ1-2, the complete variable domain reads GAGVSQSPRYKVAKRGQDVALRCDPISGHVSLFWYQQALGQGPEFLTYFQNEAQLDKSGLPSDRFFAERPEGSVSTLKIQRTQQEDSAVYLCASSLGAGTPSYGYTFGSGTRLTVV.

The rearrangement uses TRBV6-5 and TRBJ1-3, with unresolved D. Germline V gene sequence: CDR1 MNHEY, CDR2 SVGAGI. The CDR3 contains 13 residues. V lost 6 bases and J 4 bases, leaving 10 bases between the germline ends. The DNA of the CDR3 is TGTGCCAGCAGCCACACGCCCGGAAACACCATATATTTT. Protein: CASSHTPGNTIYF.

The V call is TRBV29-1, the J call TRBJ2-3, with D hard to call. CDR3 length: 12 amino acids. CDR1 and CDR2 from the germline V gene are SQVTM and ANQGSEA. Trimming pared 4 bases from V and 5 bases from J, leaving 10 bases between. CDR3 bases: TGCAGCGTTGTGTCTGTAAAAGATACGCAGTATTTT. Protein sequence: CSVVSVKDTQYF.

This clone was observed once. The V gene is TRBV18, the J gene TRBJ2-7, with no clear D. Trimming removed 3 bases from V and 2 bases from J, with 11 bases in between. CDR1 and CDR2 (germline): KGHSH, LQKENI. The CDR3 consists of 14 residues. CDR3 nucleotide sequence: TGTGCCAGCTCACCGTTAGGCGGCGCCTACGAGCAGTACTTC. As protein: CASSPLGGAYEQYF.

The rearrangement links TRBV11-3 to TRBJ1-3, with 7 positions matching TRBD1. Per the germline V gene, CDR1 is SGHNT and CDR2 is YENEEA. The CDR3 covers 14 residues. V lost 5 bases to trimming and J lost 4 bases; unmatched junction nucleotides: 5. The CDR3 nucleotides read TGTGCCAGCAGCAGAACAGGGGTCGGAAACACCATATATTTT. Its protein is CASSRTGVGNTIYF.

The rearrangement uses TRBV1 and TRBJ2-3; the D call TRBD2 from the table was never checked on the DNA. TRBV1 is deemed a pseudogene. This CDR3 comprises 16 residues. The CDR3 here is CTSSQALAGETDTQYF. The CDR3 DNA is TGCACCAGCAGCCAAGCCCTAGCGGGAGAAACAGATACGCAGTATTTT.

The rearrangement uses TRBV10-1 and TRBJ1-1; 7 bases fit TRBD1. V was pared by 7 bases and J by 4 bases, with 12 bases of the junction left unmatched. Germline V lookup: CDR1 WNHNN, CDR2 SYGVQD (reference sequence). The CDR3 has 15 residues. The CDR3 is CASTLPDRDPTEAFF. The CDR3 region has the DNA TGCGCCAGCACCTTACCCGACAGGGACCCCACTGAAGCTTTCTTT.

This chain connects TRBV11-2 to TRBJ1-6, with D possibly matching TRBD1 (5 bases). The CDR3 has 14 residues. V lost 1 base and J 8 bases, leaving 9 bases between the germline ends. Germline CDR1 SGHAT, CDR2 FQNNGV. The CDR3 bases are TGTGCCAGCAGCTTAGTCCTCAGGGATTCACCCCTCCACTTT. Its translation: CASSLVLRDSPLHF.

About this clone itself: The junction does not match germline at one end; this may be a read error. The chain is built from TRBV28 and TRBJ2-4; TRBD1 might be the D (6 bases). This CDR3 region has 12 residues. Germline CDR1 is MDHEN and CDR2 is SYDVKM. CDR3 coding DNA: TGTGCCAGCAGTTTAAACAGGGCTCTGGGTAGCTTC. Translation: CASSLNRALGSF.

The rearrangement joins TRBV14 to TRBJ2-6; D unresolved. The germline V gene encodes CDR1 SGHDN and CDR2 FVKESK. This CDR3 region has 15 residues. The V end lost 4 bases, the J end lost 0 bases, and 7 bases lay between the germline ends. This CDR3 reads CASSLRSSGANVLTF. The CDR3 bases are TGTGCCAGCAGCCTTAGGAGCTCTGGGGCCAACGTCCTGACTTTC.

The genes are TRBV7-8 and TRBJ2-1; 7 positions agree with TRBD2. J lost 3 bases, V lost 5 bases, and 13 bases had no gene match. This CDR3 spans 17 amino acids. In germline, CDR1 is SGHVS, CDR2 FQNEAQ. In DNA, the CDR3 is TGTGCCAGCAGCCATCTCGCGGGAGCGGAGCTCTACAATGAGCAGTTCTTC. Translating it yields CASSHLAGAELYNEQFF.